The rows below give T cell receptor beta chains drawn from one sample of a study of monozygotic twins with inflammatory bowel disease. TCRdb reprocessed the 5' RACE reads; each CDR3 protein has one entry and no DNA is given. The sample data list hundreds of thousands of distinct CDR3 sequences. Sequences were obtained from blood. These receptors all stem from a human donor with ulcerative colitis or Crohn's disease, or a healthy co-twin of an affected twin (not recorded which). CDR3s include the opening cysteine and the closing phenylalanine or tryptophan.

v_call: TRBV12-3/TRBV12-4; j_call: TRBJ1-3; cdr3_aa: CASRPTGKSSGNTIYF
v_call: TRBV5-4; j_call: TRBJ2-1; cdr3_aa: CASSLGLAGAILFF
v_call: TRBV5-1; j_call: TRBJ2-2; cdr3_aa: CASSLRLGNTGELFF
v_call: TRBV27; j_call: TRBJ2-7; cdr3_aa: CASSLNPTGLWQYF
v_call: TRBV20-1; j_call: TRBJ1-2; cdr3_aa: CSAPGQGKGGYTF
v_call: TRBV4-3; j_call: TRBJ2-7; cdr3_aa: CASSQVGGFSYEQYF
v_call: TRBV6-5; j_call: TRBJ2-2; cdr3_aa: CASSYYPSVTGELFF
v_call: TRBV5-1; j_call: TRBJ2-7; cdr3_aa: CASSVSGGAHEQYF
v_call: TRBV5-6; j_call: TRBJ2-1; cdr3_aa: CASSPEPGRKYNEQFF
v_call: TRBV20-1; j_call: TRBJ2-7; cdr3_aa: CSARVWAMSYEQYF
v_call: TRBV12-3/TRBV12-4; j_call: TRBJ2-7; cdr3_aa: CASSFPAGGSYEQYF
v_call: TRBV7-2; j_call: TRBJ2-7; cdr3_aa: CASMGGGYEQYF
v_call: TRBV28; j_call: TRBJ2-5; cdr3_aa: CASRTGLAGGQETQYF
v_call: TRBV6-2/TRBV6-3; j_call: TRBJ2-1; cdr3_aa: CASSYSKGTRGFF
v_call: TRBV7-9; j_call: TRBJ1-4; cdr3_aa: CASSLVGQGGEKLFF
v_call: TRBV7-2; j_call: TRBJ1-1; cdr3_aa: CASSQATGNTEAFF